This T cell receptor beta chain was identified in a study of CD8 T cells in Susac syndrome. General study findings and limits: The study admitted that it had a relatively small number of individuals in its TCR sequencing and HLA analysis.

Sequencing targeted TCR beta in blood CD8+ and CD4+ T cells. The CD8+ and CD4+ T cells were negatively isolated, with the TEMRA cells enriched by FACS. Trimming at V came to 3 bases and at J to 0 bases, leaving 1 base not matched to a gene. The CDR3 is 15 residues long. The germline CDR1 and CDR2 sequences are SEHNR and FQNEAQ (reference sequence). The RNA, about 0.5 to 1 ug, was put through reverse transcription using random hexamers. Amplification of TCR beta CDR3 by immunoSEQ multiplex PCR spanned 54 Vbeta and 13 Jbeta. MiXCR was run by TCRdb on the immunoSEQ multiplex PCR reads, yielding one entry per CDR3 protein. The sample yields about 430,000 distinct CDR3 sequences, 75% to 90% seen once. Points on this clonotype: Its antigen remains unknown.

The chain has TRBV7-9 and TRBJ2-1; the match to TRBD2 covers 8 bases. Sample: CD8+ T cells from PBMCs. The TCR comes from a human donor with multiple sclerosis. This CDR3 reads CASSFSGISYNEQFF. In DNA, the CDR3 is TGTGCCAGCAGCTTTAGCGGGATCTCCTACAATGAGCAGTTCTTC.